One sample yielded the 32 T cell receptor beta chains listed below, sequenced in a study of T-cell memory formation after mild COVID-19. Each CDR3 protein gets one entry after TCRdb re-called the 5' RACE reads with MiXCR. The sample has 29,000 or so distinct CDR3 sequences; 15% to 20% are singletons. The specimen was PBMCs or a T cell subset sorted from them (not recorded which). These receptors were obtained from an adult who had mild COVID-19 (a few samples of this study predate the infection). Cell type and time point are not known.

This clonotype was counted at least ten times. This chain connects TRBV5-1 to TRBJ1-1, with D unclear. V gave up 1 base and J gave up 3 bases, with 25 bases separating them. This CDR3 contains 19 residues. Germline CDR1 is SGHRS and CDR2 is YFSETQ. DNA of the CDR3: TGCGCCAGCAGCTTGTGGGGTCGGAGGGCAGATGGGGAGGACACTGAAGCTTTCTTT. Translated, it gives CASSLWGRRADGEDTEAFF.

This clonotype has a count of ten or more. The gene calls are TRBV12-3 or TRBV12-4 and TRBJ2-5; 11 nucleotides match TRBD1. With V trimmed by 6 bases and J by 0 bases, 6 bases remained unmatched. The CDR3 has 16 amino acids. For the CDR3, the DNA is TGTGCCAGCAGCCCCGGGACAGGGGGACACCAAGAGACCCAGTACTTC. It specifies CASSPGTGGHQETQYF.

The sample holds many counts of this clonotype. This rearrangement joins TRBV9 to TRBJ2-1; no firm D call. V was trimmed by 4 bases and J by 6 bases, leaving 11 bases between them. The CDR3 is made up of 13 amino acids. Germline CDR1 SGDLS, CDR2 YYNGEE. The CDR3 region has the DNA TGTGCCAGCAGCTCCCTCAGAGGCAATGAGCAGTTCTTC. Translating it yields CASSSLRGNEQFF.

There are many counts of this clonotype. The V call is TRBV7-3, the J call TRBJ2-3, with D perhaps TRBD1 (6 bases). This CDR3 spans 15 amino acids. Germline V gene sequence: CDR1 SGHTA, CDR2 FQGTGA. V was shortened by 5 bases and J by 4 bases, with 16 bases between the two germline ends. CDR3 protein: CASSVRGSGSDTQYF. For the CDR3, the DNA is TGTGCCAGCAGCGTCAGGGGTTCGGGATCAGATACGCAGTATTTT. The complete variable domain, with remaining parts taken from reference TRBV7-3 and TRBJ2-3, reads GAGVSQTPSNKVTEKGKYVELRCDPISGHTALYWYRQSLGQGPEFLIYFQGTGAADDSGLPNDRFFAVRPEGSVSTLKIQRTERGDSAVYLCASSVRGSGSDTQYFGPGTRLTVL.

This clonotype has ten or more counts. J is TRBJ2-5 and V is TRBV29-1; possibly TRBD2 for D (6 bases). The CDR3 contains 12 residues. CDR1 and CDR2 (germline): SQVTM, ANQGSEA. V dropped 8 bases and J dropped 2 bases, with 12 bases sitting between them. CDR3 amino acids: CSIERAQETQYF. CDR3 nucleotides: TGCAGCATCGAGCGGGCTCAAGAGACCCAGTACTTC.

The table lists this clonotype with many counts. The chain has TRBV5-1 and TRBJ1-4, with a possible D match to TRBD1 (5 bases). This CDR3 contains 15 residues. With 3 bases removed from V and 3 bases from J, the gap between germline ends came to 12 bases. CDR1 SGHRS and CDR2 YFSETQ come from the germline V gene. CDR3 nucleotide sequence: TGCGCCAGCAGCTCTTCGAGGGGCTCTAATGAAAAACTGTTTTTT. Encoded protein: CASSSSRGSNEKLFF. The variable domain in full, with the rest retrieved from reference TRBV5-1 and TRBJ1-4, is KAGVTQTPRYLIKTRGQQVTLSCSPISGHRSVSWYQQTPGQGLQFLFEYFSETQRNKGNFPGRFSGRQFSNSRSEMNVSTLELGDSALYLCASSSSRGSNEKLFFGSGTQLSVL.

Only one count was recorded for this clonotype. The rearrangement joins TRBV5-1 to TRBJ1-5; D is undetermined. Germline CDR1 SGHRS, CDR2 YFSETQ. The CDR3 has 13 amino acids. The ends were cut back, 0 bases at V and 4 bases at J, with 5 bases in the middle. The CDR3 sequence is CASSLAGNQPQHF. The CDR3 DNA follows: TGCGCCAGCAGCTTGGCCGGGAATCAGCCCCAGCATTTT.

This clonotype has at least ten counts. V and J are TRBV5-1 and TRBJ2-5; D call uncertain. The length of the CDR3 is 15 residues. Trimming shortened V by 1 base and J by 3 bases, and 13 bases separated the two germline ends. CDR1 SGHRS and CDR2 YFSETQ come from the germline V gene. The chain's CDR3 is CASSLSSRTEETQYF. In DNA, the CDR3 is TGCGCCAGCAGCTTGTCCTCCCGTACTGAAGAGACCCAGTACTTC.

This clonotype was seen repeatedly, ten times or more. The chain is built from TRBV5-1 and TRBJ2-7; D remains unclear. The CDR3 runs to 15 residues. The ends were cut back, 3 bases at V and 3 bases at J, with 16 bases in the middle. CDR1 and CDR2 from the germline V gene are SGHRS and YFSETQ. The CDR3 sequence is CASSSLAGRDYEQYF. Here the CDR3 DNA reads TGCGCCAGCAGCTCACTTGCAGGAAGGGACTACGAGCAGTACTTC.

This clonotype was recorded a few times. The chain links TRBV20-1 to TRBJ2-7, with D possibly matching TRBD1 (5 bases). CDR3 length equals 13 residues. The V and J ends lost 2 bases and 0 bases respectively, with 8 bases between them. Germline CDR1 and CDR2: DFQATT and SNEGSKA (reference sequence). CDR3 protein: CSARQGSSYEQYF. CDR3 sequence (DNA): TGCAGTGCTAGACAGGGCTCCTCCTACGAGCAGTACTTC.

This clonotype was picked up many times. V is TRBV3-1 and J is TRBJ1-3, with no clear D. The CDR3 loop spans 11 amino acids. V was shortened by 4 bases and J by 9 bases, with 7 bases between the two germline ends. The V gene's germline CDR1 is LGHDT and CDR2 YNNKEL (reference sequence). As DNA, the CDR3 is TGTGCCAGCAGCCCGGGGTTCACCATATATTTT. It translates to CASSPGFTIYF.

This chain links TRBV5-1 with TRBJ2-7; D not resolved. V shed 4 bases and J shed 6 bases, with 11 bases lying between them. This CDR3 is built from 12 residues. Germline V gene data show CDR1 as SGHRS and CDR2 as YFSETQ. CDR3 residues: CASSLDRAEQYF. The CDR3 bases are TGCGCCAGCAGCCTGGACCGGGCCGAGCAGTACTTC.

This clonotype was detected only once. J is TRBJ1-2 and V is TRBV5-1; D is unclear. V was cut by 0 bases and J by 4 bases, with 10 bases left in between. This CDR3 region has 14 residues. The germline V gene has CDR1 SGHRS and CDR2 YFSETQ. The CDR3 nucleotides read TGCGCCAGCAGCTTGGTTGGAGTGTCCTATGGCTACACCTTC. It is translated as CASSLVGVSYGYTF.

This clonotype was counted at least ten times. This sequence joins TRBV7-9 and TRBJ1-6, with 7 bases identical to TRBD1. Per germline, CDR1 SEHNR and CDR2 FQNEAQ (reference sequence). Trimming at V came to 1 base and at J to 14 bases, leaving 8 bases not matched to a gene. The CDR3 extends over 14 amino acids. CDR3 region: CASSLGQGFRTLHF. CDR3 coding DNA: TGTGCCAGCAGCTTAGGACAGGGCTTCAGGACCCTCCACTTT. The whole variable domain, remainder taken from reference TRBV7-9 and TRBJ1-6, is DTGVSQNPRHKITKRGQNVTFRCDPISEHNRLYWYRQTLGQGPEFLTYFQNEAQLEKSRLLSDRFSAERPKGSFSTLEIQRTEQGDSAMYLCASSLGQGFRTLHFGNGTRLTVT.

This clonotype showed up many times. The chain links TRBV9 to TRBJ2-7; tentative D call: TRBD1 (5 bases). Trimming removed 4 bases at V and 9 bases at J, with 17 bases between. Germline V gene lookup returns CDR1 SGDLS and CDR2 YYNGEE. The CDR3 spans 13 residues. CDR3 DNA: TGTGCCAGCAGCTCCGCAGGGTCCTCGTGGCAGTACTTC. Protein: CASSSAGSSWQYF.

By share, this clonotype counts as medium-sized (0.01 to 0.1%). The rearrangement joins TRBV20-1 to TRBJ1-5; 8 bases match TRBD1. From germline, CDR1 is DFQATT and CDR2 SNEGSKA (reference sequence). The junction had 5 bases not matched to a gene; V was cut back by 3 bases and J by 4 bases. The CDR3 contains 14 residues. CDR3 DNA sequence: TGCAGTGCTAGCAGACAGGGGAGGAATCAGCCCCAGCATTTT. The encoded protein is CSASRQGRNQPQHF.

The table lists this clonotype with a few counts. CDR3 DNA sequence: TGCGCCAGCAGCGGGGGAGATGAGACAGTATCATACGAGCAGTACTTC. Translation gives CASSGGDETVSYEQYF. The V and J genes are TRBV5-1 and TRBJ2-7, with D perhaps being TRBD1 or TRBD2 (5 bases each). This CDR3 is 16 amino acids long. Germline loops: CDR1 SGHRS, CDR2 YFSETQ. Deletions cut 4 bases from V and 4 bases from J, with 21 bases between. Full variable domain (remainder filled in from reference TRBV5-1 and TRBJ2-7): KAGVTQTPRYLIKTRGQQVTLSCSPISGHRSVSWYQQTPGQGLQFLFEYFSETQRNKGNFPGRFSGRQFSNSRSEMNVSTLELGDSALYLCASSGGDETVSYEQYFGPGTRLTVT.

This clonotype showed up just a few times. The V gene is TRBV30, the J gene TRBJ1-4; D ambiguous. The ends were cut back, 1 base at V and 7 bases at J, with 10 bases in the middle. Germline-derived CDR1 and CDR2 are GTSNPN and SVGIG (reference sequence). This CDR3 is 13 amino acids long. The CDR3 here is CAWSGTSFEKLFF. The CDR3 DNA sequence: TGTGCCTGGAGTGGCACCTCCTTTGAAAAACTGTTTTTT.

This chain joins TRBV5-1 and TRBJ2-2; 7 positions agree with TRBD2. CDR1 SGHRS and CDR2 YFSETQ come from the germline V gene. The J segment lost 4 bases and the V segment lost 7 bases, leaving 13 bases of the junction unmatched. The CDR3 is 16 residues long. The DNA of the CDR3 is TGCGCCAGCGCCATTTCGGTGGGGGGGATCACCGGGGAGCTGTTTTTT. Translating gives CASAISVGGITGELFF.

This clonotype occurred many times. The chain couples TRBV5-5 to TRBJ2-1, with 7 bases matching TRBD2. V lost 4 bases to trimming and J lost 2 bases; unmatched junction nucleotides: 6. This CDR3 spans 15 amino acids. Germline loops: CDR1 SGHKS, CDR2 YYEKEE (reference sequence). In DNA, the CDR3 is TGTGCCAGCAGCGCTCTAAGCGGGGCCTACAATGAGCAGTTCTTC. Protein: CASSALSGAYNEQFF.

The sample holds many counts of this clonotype. The chain couples TRBV18 to TRBJ2-5; D remains ambiguous. Trimming cost V 5 bases and J 2 bases, with 6 bases left between them. The CDR3 length is 12 residues. Germline V gives CDR1 KGHSH, CDR2 LQKENI. CDR3 region: CASSYGQETQYF. The DNA of the CDR3 is TGTGCCAGCTCATATGGGCAAGAGACCCAGTACTTC.

The V gene is TRBV19, the J gene TRBJ2-1; possible D gene TRBD1, 7 bases. The CDR3 sequence is 16 residues long. The germline gives CDR1 LNHDA, CDR2 SQIVND (reference sequence). V shed 7 bases and J shed 6 bases, with 22 bases lying between them. Here the CDR3 reads CASTLREGARGNEQFF. The CDR3, as DNA: TGTGCCAGTACCCTTCGTGAGGGGGCGCGGGGCAATGAGCAGTTCTTC.

A note on this clonotype: A much bigger clone sits one base away, suggesting this may be a read error. V and J are TRBV24-1 and TRBJ2-3, with D possibly matching TRBD1 (5 bases). Trimming took off 4 bases at V and 5 bases at J, with 18 bases between the two ends. Germline lookup yields CDR1 KGHDR and CDR2 SFDVKD. The CDR3 is 16 residues long. CDR3 nucleotides: TGTGCCACCAGTGAGCCTCGACAGACCCTCGGAGATACGCAGTATTTT. This translates into CATSEPRQTLGDTQYF.

This chain links TRBV24-1 with TRBJ2-7; D not certain. V lost 5 bases and J lost 0, with 16 bases in between. The CDR3 loop spans 16 amino acids. Germline assignment: CDR1 KGHDR and CDR2 SFDVKD. The DNA of the CDR3 is TGTGCCACCAGTGGATCGGCCCCTGGAAGCTCCTACGAGCAGTACTTC. As protein: CATSGSAPGSSYEQYF.

V is TRBV2 and J is TRBJ2-6; a weak D match, TRBD2 (5 bases). V lost 2 bases, J lost 3 bases, and 11 bases lay in between. Germline CDR1 reads SNHLY; CDR2 reads FYNNEI. The CDR3 runs to 16 residues. The CDR3 sequence is CASSERGSSGANVLTF. The CDR3 DNA follows: TGTGCCAGCAGTGAACGGGGAAGTAGTGGGGCCAACGTCCTGACTTTC.

This clonotype was detected many times. The chain combines TRBV20-1 with TRBJ2-3, with 10 positions matching TRBD2. V dropped 5 bases and J dropped 2; count of bases not matched to a gene: 10. CDR1 DFQATT and CDR2 SNEGSKA come from the germline V gene (reference sequence). CDR3 length: 16 amino acids. This CDR3 is CSAPSVSGRATDTQYF. The DNA of the CDR3 is TGCAGTGCTCCTAGTGTGAGCGGGAGGGCCACAGATACGCAGTATTTT.

A word on this clonotype: A clone one base away is much larger, so this may be a read error. The genes are TRBV7-2 and TRBJ2-1; D is possibly TRBD2 (6 bases). Germline CDR1 reads SGHTA; CDR2 reads FQGNSA. There are 13 residues in the CDR3. V dropped 5 bases and J dropped 12 bases, with 17 bases sitting between them. The CDR3: CASSKEPWGVQFF. DNA of the CDR3: TGTGCCAGCAGCAAAGAGCCATGGGGGGTGCAGTTCTTC.

This clonotype was found many times. This chain links TRBV20-1 with TRBJ2-3; D not certain. The germline CDR1 and CDR2 sequences are DFQATT and SNEGSKA (reference sequence). V was shortened by 6 bases and J by 2 bases, with 9 bases between the two germline ends. This CDR3 spans 12 amino acids. CDR3 in DNA: TGCAGTGCGCTCCGCTACACAGATACGCAGTATTTT. It encodes CSALRYTDTQYF.

The chain joins TRBV9 to TRBJ2-7; D is perhaps TRBD1 or TRBD2 (5 bases each). The germline V and J ends were trimmed by 4 bases and 4 bases, with 18 bases remaining between them. The CDR3 has 15 residues. Per the germline V gene, CDR1 is SGDLS and CDR2 is YYNGEE. Written as DNA, the CDR3 is TGTGCCAGCAGCCCGAGCCGGGACCCGTTATACGAGCAGTACTTC. Translating it yields CASSPSRDPLYEQYF.

This clonotype was seen at least ten times. V usage is TRBV5-6 and J usage is TRBJ2-3, with 10 bases fitting TRBD2. CDR1 is SGHDT and CDR2 is YYEEEE in the germline V gene. The CDR3 spans 14 residues. The V gene end was trimmed by 4 bases and the J gene end by 3 bases; junction bases not matched to a gene: 2. This CDR3 is CASSQGLATDTQYF. The CDR3 nucleotides are TGTGCCAGCAGCCAGGGACTAGCGACAGATACGCAGTATTTT.

This clonotype showed up many times. The chain joins TRBV7-2 to TRBJ2-7; 16 bases match TRBD2. The CDR3 is 18 residues long. Losses at the gene ends were 4 bases for V and 4 bases for J; bases not matched to a gene: 10. Germline V gene sequence: CDR1 SGHTA, CDR2 FQGNSA. The chain's CDR3 is CASSSAPGLAGGPYEQYF. DNA of the CDR3: TGTGCCAGCAGCTCCGCCCCGGGACTAGCGGGGGGGCCTTACGAGCAGTACTTC.

This clonotype came up a few times. The J gene is TRBJ2-3, the V gene TRBV30, with D unclear. Trimming took off 5 bases at V and 0 bases at J, with 12 bases between the two ends. This CDR3 comprises 14 residues. CDR1 and CDR2 from the germline V gene are GTSNPN and SVGIG (reference sequence). This CDR3 reads CAWAQPYSTDTQYF. The CDR3 coding sequence is TGTGCCTGGGCCCAACCCTATAGCACAGATACGCAGTATTTT.